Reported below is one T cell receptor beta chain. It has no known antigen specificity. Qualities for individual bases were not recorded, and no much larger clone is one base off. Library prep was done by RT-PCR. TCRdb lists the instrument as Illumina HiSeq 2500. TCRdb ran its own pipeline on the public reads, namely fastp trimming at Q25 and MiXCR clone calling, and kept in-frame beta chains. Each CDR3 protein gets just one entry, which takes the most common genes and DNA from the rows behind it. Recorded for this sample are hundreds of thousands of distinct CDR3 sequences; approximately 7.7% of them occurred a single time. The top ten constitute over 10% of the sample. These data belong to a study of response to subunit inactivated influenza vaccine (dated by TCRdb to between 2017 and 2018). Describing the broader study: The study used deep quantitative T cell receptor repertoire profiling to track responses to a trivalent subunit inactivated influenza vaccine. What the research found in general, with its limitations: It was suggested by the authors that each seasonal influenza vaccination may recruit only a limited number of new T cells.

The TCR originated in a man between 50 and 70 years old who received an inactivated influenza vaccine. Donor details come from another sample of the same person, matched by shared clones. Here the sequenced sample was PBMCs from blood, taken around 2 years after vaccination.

The CDR3 region: CASSHPGTSGRGAKNIQYF. In nucleotides, the sequence is TGTGCCAGCAGCCATCCCGGGACTAGCGGGAGGGGAGCCAAAAACATTCAGTACTTC. The rearrangement joined TRBV11-1 to TRBJ2-4, with 16 bases matching TRBD2. Reading the germline V gene (reference sequence) gives CDR1 SGHAT and CDR2 FQDESV. Trimming accounts for 5 bases at V and 0 bases at J, while the number of junction bases matched to no gene is 7. The CDR3 starts with the cysteine, ends with the phenylalanine, and has 19 residues. CDR3 DNA only is kept here, 57 bases in frame from base 1. With the portions outside the CDR3 filled from the reference TRBV11-1 and TRBJ2-4 genes, the complete variable region becomes EAEVAQSPRYKITEKSQAVAFWCDPISGHATLYWYRQILGQGPELLVQFQDESVVDDSQLPKDRFSAERLKGVDSTLKIQPAELGDSAMYLCASSHPGTSGRGAKNIQYFGAGTRLSVL.